This TCR beta chain was profiled in a study of Ad26.COV2.S vaccination and SARS-CoV-2 variants. As to treatment: roughly 20 received Ad26.COV2.S at low or high dose, single or two shots; roughly 5 received placebo; per-sample allocation not given. Sampling was performed 63 days after the first vaccine or placebo injection. An adult aged 18-55 years in Boston served as the donor. Expressing Wuhan-strain SARS-CoV-2 spike, an Ad26 vector served as the vaccine. Profiling relied on immunoSEQ multiplex PCR, and the TCRdb table lists in-frame clones only, not all of them. Among over 200,000 clones, around 87% were seen once, and the ten largest hold around a tenth. In germline, CDR1 is SNHLY, CDR2 FYNNEI. Trimming took 7 bases from V and 5 from J, leaving 17 bases between them. The CDR3 runs 15 residues.

This clonotype was sampled from a person aged 18 to 59 who received the Ad26.COV2.S COVID-19 vaccine or a placebo. The chain has TRBV2 and TRBJ2-2, with D possibly being TRBD2 (7 bases). The input for sequencing was peripheral blood, taken in a trial of Ad26.COV2.S vaccine versus placebo. In DNA form, the CDR3 reads TGTGCCAGCAAGCCTGACGGGGGGCAGACCGGGGAGCTGTTTTTT. Encoded protein: CASKPDGGQTGELFF.